This T cell receptor (beta chain) derives from a study of a mutant IDH1 vaccine in newly diagnosed glioma. Study-wide background: Vaccines were begun 4-6 weeks after radiotherapy alone, or with temozolomide cycles. Most had both radiotherapy and temozolomide beforehand; others had only one.

The time point: week 47, end of study. The study gave 300 ug of mutant IDH1 20-mer peptide per vaccine dose, with topical imiquimod. New WHO grade 3 or 4 astrocytomas that were IDH1-mutant and ATRX-lost occurred in the donors. TCRdb's copy holds only in-frame clones and misses some; the assay was immunoSEQ multiplex PCR. Of about 50,000 clones in the sample, approximately 84% were seen once. Trimming pared 7 bases from V and 1 base from J, leaving 10 bases between. The CDR3 length is 13 residues. CDR1 SGHAT and CDR2 FQNNGV come from the germline V gene. Of note for this clone: Its antigen remains unknown.

This chain links TRBV11-2 with TRBJ2-5; D tentatively fits TRBD1 or TRBD2 (5 bases each). Sequenced here: PBMCs, sampled from a glioma patient whose treatment included an IDH1 peptide vaccine. The receptor was derived from a woman in her 30s with glioma. Some clones in this sample may be carry-over from other donors' samples. CDR3 nucleotide sequence: TGTGCCAGCACCACGGGGACCCAAGAGACCCAGTACTTC. It is translated as CASTTGTQETQYF.